One sample yielded the 4 T cell receptor beta chains listed below, sequenced in a study of T cells expressing NK-cell markers. TCRdb re-called the 5' RACE reads and catalogs CDR3 proteins one per entry, DNA excluded. Its table records fewer than 550,000 distinct CDR3 sequences. The sequencing input was blood T cells: a sorted CD56 or NKG2C T cell subset, CD4+ or CD8+ T cells, or bulk PBMC T cells (not recorded which). The receptors were sampled from a woman between 45 and 65 years old in good health.

The chain links TRBV11-2 to TRBJ2-1; TCRdb outputs TRBD2, but without DNA this stays unchecked. This CDR3 is built from 16 residues. Germline CDR1 SGHAT, CDR2 FQNNGV. The CDR3 spells CASSLGRRAGDNEQFF.

The rearrangement links TRBV20-1 to TRBJ1-6; no DNA is available, so the TRBD1 call from TCRdb remains unchecked. There are 14 residues in the CDR3. Per the germline V gene, CDR1 is DFQATT and CDR2 is SNEGSKA (reference sequence). The CDR3 reads CSASRGVDNSPLHF.

The rearrangement uses TRBV4-1 and TRBJ2-7; TCRdb reports TRBD1, a call that lacks DNA to check it against. Germline V lookup: CDR1 MGHRA, CDR2 YSYEKL. The CDR3 runs 16 residues. The CDR3 here is CASSLEGVAIPYEQYF.

The chain couples TRBV7-2 to TRBJ2-5; TCRdb lists TRBD1, though no DNA is available to test this call. The CDR3 totals 16 residues. From germline, CDR1 is SGHTA and CDR2 FQGNSA. The CDR3 loop is CASSLETGRFEETQYF.